A selection of T cell receptor beta chains follows, all from one sample in a study of control samples from healthy donors and cancer patients. TCRdb's table, derived via immunoSEQ multiplex PCR, lists solely in-frame clones and lacks some. This sample has around 45,000 clones, with around 75% found just once. Input material: formalin-fixed, paraffin-embedded tissue. The receptors here all came from a male donor with melanoma. Each CDR3 is given with its conserved first and last residue. A D gene is named only where the DNA matches it firmly. Expanded clones are given a class, and other clones once, few, many or no size at all.

CDR3nt: TGTGCCAGCAGCCCTGGGGGGGCTGCGCTCGAGCGCTACACCTTC; CDR3aa: CASSPGGAALERYTF; v_gene: TRBV7-9; abundance: NA; d_gene: NA; len: 15; j_gene: TRBJ1-2
CDR3nt: TGTGCCAGCAGCTTCGTTACAGGGCCTCGTTCCACCGGGGAGCTGTTTTTT; CDR3aa: CASSFVTGPRSTGELFF; v_gene: TRBV11-2; abundance: few; d_gene: NA; len: 17; j_gene: TRBJ2-2
CDR3nt: TGTGCCAGCAGTGAGCCAGGGGACCATAATTCAGCTTTCTTT; CDR3aa: CASSEPGDHNSAFF; v_gene: TRBV25-1; abundance: NA; d_gene: NA; len: 14; j_gene: TRBJ1-1
CDR3nt: TGTGCCACCAGTGACCCCCTCAGCCAGCAAGAGACCCAGTACTTC; CDR3aa: CATSDPLSQQETQYF; v_gene: TRBV24-1; abundance: NA; d_gene: NA; len: 15; j_gene: TRBJ2-5
CDR3nt: TGTGCCAGCAGTTCCCACCAAGACAGACTGGTCACTGAAGCTTTCTTT; CDR3aa: CASSSHQDRLVTEAFF; v_gene: TRBV6-6; abundance: NA; d_gene: NA; len: 16; j_gene: TRBJ1-1
CDR3nt: TGTGCCAGCAGCACCGGTCGCGAGCAGTACTTC; CDR3aa: CASSTGREQYF; v_gene: TRBV5-6; abundance: NA; d_gene: NA; len: 11; j_gene: TRBJ2-7
CDR3nt: TGCAGCGTTGAAGGTGAACAGGGACTAGCAGATACGCAGTATTTT; CDR3aa: CSVEGEQGLADTQYF; v_gene: TRBV29-1; abundance: NA; d_gene: TRBD2; len: 15; j_gene: TRBJ2-3
CDR3nt: TGTGCCAGTAGTATCGATTACAGGGGACAAGAGACCCAGTACTTC; CDR3aa: CASSIDYRGQETQYF; v_gene: TRBV19; abundance: NA; d_gene: TRBD1; len: 15; j_gene: TRBJ2-5
CDR3nt: TGTGCCAGCAGCTTAGTTCCCGGGATGAACACTGAAGCTTTCTTT; CDR3aa: CASSLVPGMNTEAFF; v_gene: TRBV7-9; abundance: NA; d_gene: NA; len: 15; j_gene: TRBJ1-1
CDR3nt: TGCGCCAGCAGCGGACTAGCGGGAGTTGAGCAGTTCTTC; CDR3aa: CASSGLAGVEQFF; v_gene: TRBV5-1; abundance: NA; d_gene: TRBD2; len: 13; j_gene: TRBJ2-1
CDR3nt: TGTGCCAGCAGCTCCAGGGGGAGAACCTACGAGCAGTACTTC; CDR3aa: CASSSRGRTYEQYF; v_gene: TRBV11-3; abundance: few; d_gene: TRBD1; len: 14; j_gene: TRBJ2-7
CDR3nt: TGTGCCAGCAGTAGACAGGCCAACTCCTACGAGCAGTACTTC; CDR3aa: CASSRQANSYEQYF; v_gene: TRBV5-6; abundance: NA; d_gene: NA; len: 14; j_gene: TRBJ2-7
CDR3nt: TGTGCCAGCAGCCAAGGGCTAGTGGGGAATGAGCAGTTCTTC; CDR3aa: CASSQGLVGNEQFF; v_gene: TRBV3-1/TRBV3-2; abundance: NA; d_gene: NA; len: 14; j_gene: TRBJ2-1
CDR3nt: TGCGCCAGCAGCTTCCTGACAGGGTCTAACTATGGCTACACCTTC; CDR3aa: CASSFLTGSNYGYTF; v_gene: TRBV5-1; abundance: NA; d_gene: TRBD1; len: 15; j_gene: TRBJ1-2
CDR3nt: TGCAGCGTGGGGGGGGCAGGGAAAGAGACCCAGTACTTC; CDR3aa: CSVGGAGKETQYF; v_gene: TRBV29-1; abundance: NA; d_gene: NA; len: 13; j_gene: TRBJ2-5
CDR3nt: TGTGCTAGCAGCCGCAGGGACCGGAGGTACTACGAGCAGTACTTC; CDR3aa: CASSRRDRRYYEQYF; v_gene: TRBV7-7; abundance: NA; d_gene: NA; len: 15; j_gene: TRBJ2-7
CDR3nt: TGTGCCAGCAGCCAAGATTGGGGGGAAGGCTACACCTTC; CDR3aa: CASSQDWGEGYTF; v_gene: TRBV3-1/TRBV3-2; abundance: NA; d_gene: NA; len: 13; j_gene: TRBJ1-2
CDR3nt: TGTGCCAGCAAAAAAGAACTAGCGGGAGCTGGGGAGCAGTACTTC; CDR3aa: CASKKELAGAGEQYF; v_gene: TRBV2; abundance: NA; d_gene: TRBD2; len: 15; j_gene: TRBJ2-7
CDR3nt: TGTGCCAGCAGCTTATTGACCGGACGGACTGAAGCTTTCTTT; CDR3aa: CASSLLTGRTEAFF; v_gene: TRBV7-9; abundance: NA; d_gene: NA; len: 14; j_gene: TRBJ1-1
CDR3nt: TGTGCCAGTAGTCCTAGCGGGATCCAAGATACGCAGTATTTT; CDR3aa: CASSPSGIQDTQYF; v_gene: TRBV19; abundance: few; d_gene: TRBD2; len: 14; j_gene: TRBJ2-3
CDR3nt: TGTGCCTCCAATAACCCGGGACCTGGGGTCATTCAGTACTTC; CDR3aa: CASNNPGPGVIQYF; v_gene: TRBV28; abundance: NA; d_gene: NA; len: 14; j_gene: TRBJ2-4
CDR3nt: TGCGCCACAGCAGCTGGGGGTCGGGGAGAAGGCACTGAAGCTTTCTTT; CDR3aa: CATAAGGRGEGTEAFF; v_gene: TRBV5-1; abundance: once; d_gene: NA; len: 16; j_gene: TRBJ1-1
CDR3nt: TGTGCCAGCAGTGATTCGGGACTAGCATCGGCCTACGAGCAGTACTTC; CDR3aa: CASSDSGLASAYEQYF; v_gene: TRBV2; abundance: NA; d_gene: TRBD2; len: 16; j_gene: TRBJ2-7
CDR3nt: TGTGCCAGCAGTCTAACAGGGGGGGGAGATACGCAGTATTTT; CDR3aa: CASSLTGGGDTQYF; v_gene: TRBV28; abundance: NA; d_gene: NA; len: 14; j_gene: TRBJ2-3
CDR3nt: TGTGCCAGTTCAGAAGCGGGAACAGTCTACGAGCAGTACTTC; CDR3aa: CASSEAGTVYEQYF; v_gene: TRBV11-1; abundance: NA; d_gene: TRBD2; len: 14; j_gene: TRBJ2-7
CDR3nt: TGTGCCAGCTCAACCGGACTAGCGGGAGACGAGACCCAGTACTTC; CDR3aa: CASSTGLAGDETQYF; v_gene: TRBV18; abundance: few; d_gene: TRBD2; len: 15; j_gene: TRBJ2-5
CDR3nt: TGTGCCAGCCTGAGTAGCGGGACTGGAGATACGCAGTATTTT; CDR3aa: CASLSSGTGDTQYF; v_gene: TRBV6-5; abundance: NA; d_gene: TRBD2; len: 14; j_gene: TRBJ2-3
CDR3nt: TGTGCCAGCTCCTACTTGGGGCAAAGCGGGGAGCTGTTTTTT; CDR3aa: CASSYLGQSGELFF; v_gene: TRBV18; abundance: NA; d_gene: NA; len: 14; j_gene: TRBJ2-2
CDR3nt: TGTGCCAGCAGCACCGAACGGGACTCTTCCTACGAGCAGTACTTC; CDR3aa: CASSTERDSSYEQYF; v_gene: TRBV9; abundance: NA; d_gene: NA; len: 15; j_gene: TRBJ2-7
CDR3nt: TGCGCCAGCAGCCAAAGGGACTACCCAGATACGCAGTATTTT; CDR3aa: CASSQRDYPDTQYF; v_gene: TRBV4-1; abundance: NA; d_gene: TRBD2; len: 14; j_gene: TRBJ2-3
CDR3nt: TGTGCCAGCATGGGGACAGGCTCCTACAATGAGCAGTTCTTC; CDR3aa: CASMGTGSYNEQFF; v_gene: TRBV27; abundance: NA; d_gene: TRBD1; len: 14; j_gene: TRBJ2-1
CDR3nt: TGTGCCAGCAGCCATACTAGTTCCGAGCAGTACTTC; CDR3aa: CASSHTSSEQYF; v_gene: TRBV3-1/TRBV3-2; abundance: once; d_gene: NA; len: 12; j_gene: TRBJ2-7
CDR3nt: TGTGCCAGCAGTCACCCCAACCGGGACAGGGGGCGCACAGATACGCAGTATTTT; CDR3aa: CASSHPNRDRGRTDTQYF; v_gene: TRBV27; abundance: few; d_gene: TRBD1; len: 18; j_gene: TRBJ2-3
CDR3nt: TGCAGTGCTAGTCGTCTAGCGGGAGTAAGTGGGCAGTATTTT; CDR3aa: CSASRLAGVSGQYF; v_gene: TRBV20-1; abundance: few; d_gene: TRBD2; len: 14; j_gene: TRBJ2-3
CDR3nt: TGTGCCAGCCTAGGGACCCGCTCCTACGAGCAGTACTTC; CDR3aa: CASLGTRSYEQYF; v_gene: TRBV2; abundance: NA; d_gene: NA; len: 13; j_gene: TRBJ2-7
CDR3nt: TGTGCCAGCAGCCCGACGAACAGGGCTGGAAACACCATATATTTT; CDR3aa: CASSPTNRAGNTIYF; v_gene: TRBV7-2; abundance: few; d_gene: NA; len: 15; j_gene: TRBJ1-3
CDR3nt: TGTGCCAGCAGCCCCTGGGACAGGGTAGAAAAACTGTTTTTT; CDR3aa: CASSPWDRVEKLFF; v_gene: TRBV11-2; abundance: NA; d_gene: TRBD1; len: 14; j_gene: TRBJ1-4
CDR3nt: TGTGCCAGCAGTTTAAAGGGAGAAGAGACCCAGTACTTC; CDR3aa: CASSLKGEETQYF; v_gene: TRBV12-3/TRBV12-4; abundance: NA; d_gene: NA; len: 13; j_gene: TRBJ2-5
CDR3nt: TGTGCCAGTAGTTCGACACTCACCGGGGAGCTGTTTTTT; CDR3aa: CASSSTLTGELFF; v_gene: TRBV19; abundance: medium-sized; d_gene: NA; len: 13; j_gene: TRBJ2-2
CDR3nt: TGTGCCAGCAGCCCCCTACAGGGTTCCTACGAGCAGTACTTC; CDR3aa: CASSPLQGSYEQYF; v_gene: TRBV11-2; abundance: few; d_gene: NA; len: 14; j_gene: TRBJ2-7
CDR3nt: TGTGCCAGCAGTGAATATACAATGCCCCAGCATTTT; CDR3aa: CASSEYTMPQHF; v_gene: TRBV2; abundance: NA; d_gene: NA; len: 12; j_gene: TRBJ1-5
CDR3nt: TGCAGCGTTGAAGATCCGGGACTAGCGGGGGAAAGCTCCTACAATGAGCAGTTCTTC; CDR3aa: CSVEDPGLAGESSYNEQFF; v_gene: TRBV29-1; abundance: few; d_gene: TRBD2; len: 19; j_gene: TRBJ2-1
CDR3nt: TGTGCCAGCAGTTACGGAGACGGGTCTGAAGCTTTCTTT; CDR3aa: CASSYGDGSEAFF; v_gene: TRBV6-5; abundance: NA; d_gene: NA; len: 13; j_gene: TRBJ1-1
CDR3nt: TGTGCCAGCAGTGACACCCAGTCAGATACGCAGTATTTT; CDR3aa: CASSDTQSDTQYF; v_gene: TRBV6-4; abundance: once; d_gene: NA; len: 13; j_gene: TRBJ2-3
CDR3nt: TGTGCCAGCAGCAAGGGGATTAGCGGGATGGCAGAGACCCAGTACTTC; CDR3aa: CASSKGISGMAETQYF; v_gene: TRBV7-7; abundance: NA; d_gene: TRBD2; len: 16; j_gene: TRBJ2-5
CDR3nt: TGTGCCAGCTTGACAGGGGGCAGCTACGAGCAGTACTTC; CDR3aa: CASLTGGSYEQYF; v_gene: TRBV6-6; abundance: NA; d_gene: TRBD1; len: 13; j_gene: TRBJ2-7
CDR3nt: TGTGCCAGCAGCCAACCAAACAGGGAGACTAATGAAAAACTGTTTTTT; CDR3aa: CASSQPNRETNEKLFF; v_gene: TRBV14; abundance: few; d_gene: NA; len: 16; j_gene: TRBJ1-4
CDR3nt: TGTGCCACCAGTAGCGGGGACTACGAGCAGTACTTC; CDR3aa: CATSSGDYEQYF; v_gene: TRBV24-1; abundance: few; d_gene: TRBD2; len: 12; j_gene: TRBJ2-7
CDR3nt: TGTGCCAGTAGTAGGACAGGGGACAATCAGCCCCAGCATTTT; CDR3aa: CASSRTGDNQPQHF; v_gene: TRBV19; abundance: NA; d_gene: TRBD1; len: 14; j_gene: TRBJ1-5
CDR3nt: TGTGCCAGCAGCCACTCTCTGGCTAACTATGGCTACACCTTC; CDR3aa: CASSHSLANYGYTF; v_gene: TRBV7-9; abundance: few; d_gene: NA; len: 14; j_gene: TRBJ1-2
CDR3nt: TGTGCCAGCAGAGTCTCGGCGGCAGATACGCAGTATTTT; CDR3aa: CASRVSAADTQYF; v_gene: TRBV5-6; abundance: NA; d_gene: NA; len: 13; j_gene: TRBJ2-3
CDR3nt: TGCGCCAGCAGCCCCGGGACTCCAGCCCTTCAGTACTTC; CDR3aa: CASSPGTPALQYF; v_gene: TRBV4-1; abundance: NA; d_gene: NA; len: 13; j_gene: TRBJ2-7
CDR3nt: TGTGCCAGCAGCCTACCCCCAGGGGGGGCATACGAAAACATTCAGTACTTC; CDR3aa: CASSLPPGGAYENIQYF; v_gene: TRBV11-2; abundance: NA; d_gene: NA; len: 17; j_gene: TRBJ2-4
CDR3nt: TGTGCCAGCAGTGACGGGACAGGGGGCGCAGATACGCAGTATTTT; CDR3aa: CASSDGTGGADTQYF; v_gene: TRBV6-4; abundance: NA; d_gene: TRBD1; len: 15; j_gene: TRBJ2-3
CDR3nt: TGTGCCAGTAGTCCCGGGACTAGCCGCAACGAGCAGTACTTC; CDR3aa: CASSPGTSRNEQYF; v_gene: TRBV19; abundance: NA; d_gene: TRBD2; len: 14; j_gene: TRBJ2-7
CDR3nt: TGTGCCAGCAGCCAAGAGTTGGGGCAAGCTTTCTTT; CDR3aa: CASSQELGQAFF; v_gene: TRBV14; abundance: large; d_gene: NA; len: 12; j_gene: TRBJ1-1
CDR3nt: TGTGCCAGTAGTCCTGGATCCTACTATGGCTACACCTTC; CDR3aa: CASSPGSYYGYTF; v_gene: TRBV19; abundance: once; d_gene: NA; len: 13; j_gene: TRBJ1-2